This T cell receptor beta chain stems from a study of CXCR3-negative and CXCR3-positive naive CD8 T cells. The study, taken as a whole, reports: CXCR3-positive naive cells had TRB CDR3s that were more hydrophobic than CXCR3-negative naive cells had.

The authors made the TRB cDNA libraries by 5' RACE using UMI labels. TCRdb reanalyzed the 5' RACE reads, giving one entry per CDR3 protein sequence and no DNA. Reported are 75,000 to 90,000 distinct CDR3 sequences; the ten largest clones contain roughly 0.64%. Of note for this clonotype: Its cognate antigen is unknown.

This TCR came from a human donor in good health. Some clones in this sample may be carry-over from other donors' samples. The sample was naive CXCR3+ CD8+ T cells from blood. Stated subset: CD45RO-CCR7+CD27+CD95- naive CD8+ T cells expressing CXCR3 (TNR3+).

CDR3 amino acids: CASSQDAPHSGGFYNEQFF. V and J are TRBV4-3 and TRBJ2-1; TCRdb proposes TRBD2, but this gene call is untestable without DNA. Per germline, CDR1 LGHNA and CDR2 YSLEER. This CDR3 is 19 amino acids long.